A selection of T cell receptor beta chains follows, all from one sample in a study of OX40 agonist ivuxolimab in advanced cancers. Assay used: immunoSEQ multiplex PCR; TCRdb lists only in-frame clones, some missing. The table includes 74,000 or so clones, more than 75% detected once. Sample: CD4+ or CD8+ T cells sorted from blood, taken in a trial of the OX40 agonist ivuxolimab. Receptors were obtained from an adult with an advanced solid tumor such as melanoma, head and neck, liver or kidney cancer. The CDR3 runs from the conserved cysteine through the conserved F or W. D genes are given only for firm matches. Only part of the rows carry a size: once, few, many, or a class if the clone is expanded.

>NA|14|NA|TRBJ1-2|TRBV5-1
TGCGCCAGCAGCTTAGAGGGGCGCGACTATGGCTACACCTTC
CASSLEGRDYGYTF
>NA|15|NA|TRBJ1-1|TRBV11-2
TGTGCCAGCAGCTTAGCCCTTGGGGGGGACACTGAAGCTTTCTTT
CASSLALGGDTEAFF
>NA|14|NA|TRBJ1-5|TRBV6-4
TGTGCCAACTCTCGTGGGCAGGGCAATCAGCCCCAGCATTTT
CANSRGQGNQPQHF
>NA|15|NA|TRBJ2-3|TRBV28
TGTGCCAGCCTACTTTGGCTAGTACACTCTGATACGCAGTATTTT
CASLLWLVHSDTQYF
>NA|13|NA|TRBJ1-3|TRBV6-1
TGTGCCAGCACAGCCCTCTCTGGAAACACCATATATTTT
CASTALSGNTIYF
>NA|14|NA|TRBJ2-3|TRBV2
TGTGCCAGCAGCGCCTTAGGACGGGGAGATACGCAGTATTTT
CASSALGRGDTQYF
>NA|16|NA|TRBJ2-3|TRBV11-3
TGTGCCAGCAGCCCACGGAGGGGGGGCATGGCAGATACGCAGTATTTT
CASSPRRGGMADTQYF
>few|12|TRBD1|TRBJ1-2|TRBV2
TGTGCCAGCAGCGGGACAGGGGGCGGCTACACCTTC
CASSGTGGGYTF
>NA|17|NA|TRBJ2-7|TRBV21-1
TGTGCCAGCAGCCCGGAGAGTGGGGGACAGGGAGGTTGCGAGCAGTACTTC
CASSPESGGQGGCEQYF
>NA|15|TRBD2|TRBJ2-3|TRBV5-1
TGCGCCAGCGGGACTAGCGGGAGTGGGACAGATACGCAGTATTTT
CASGTSGSGTDTQYF
>NA|14|TRBD1|TRBJ1-2|TRBV7-2
TGTGCCAGCAGCCCCGGACAGGGCTACTATGGCTACACCTTC
CASSPGQGYYGYTF
>NA|14|TRBD1|TRBJ1-1|TRBV5-4
TGTGCCAGCAGCCCGGGACAGGCGAACACTGAAGCTTTCTTT
CASSPGQANTEAFF
>NA|15|NA|TRBJ1-3|TRBV2
TGTGCCAGCAGTGACTGGGGCCTCTCTGGAAACACCATATATTTT
CASSDWGLSGNTIYF
>NA|10|NA|TRBJ2-1|TRBV29-1
TGCAGCGTTGAGACTGGGGGGCAGTTCTTC
CSVETGGQFF
>NA|15|NA|TRBJ1-1|TRBV25-1
TGTGCCAGCAGTGATGGAATCGTTGGGGAACCTGAAGCTTTCTTT
CASSDGIVGEPEAFF
>once|17|TRBD2|TRBJ2-3|TRBV7-9
TGTGCCAGCAGCCCCGGACTAGCGGGCCCTTCCACAGATACGCAGTATTTT
CASSPGLAGPSTDTQYF
>NA|15|TRBD1|TRBJ2-7|TRBV4-2
TGTGCCAGCAGCCCGGGACAGGGACCCGCCAACGAGCAGTACTTC
CASSPGQGPANEQYF
>NA|15|NA|TRBJ2-7|TRBV19
TGTGCCAGTAGTCCTGGGACGGCATCCTCCTACGAGCAGTACTTC
CASSPGTASSYEQYF
>few|12|NA|TRBJ1-6|TRBV4-1
TGCGCCAGCAGCCAGGTATTAGGGCCCCTCCACTTT
CASSQVLGPLHF
>NA|14|NA|TRBJ1-1|TRBV6-6
TGTGCCAGCAGTTATTCTCAGGGTAGTGGTGGTGTTTTCTTT
CASSYSQGSGGVFF
>once|11|NA|TRBJ2-3|TRBV28
TGTGCCAGCGAAAGCACAGATACGCAGTATTTT
CASESTDTQYF
>few|12|TRBD1|TRBJ2-1|TRBV4-1
TGCGCCAGCGGACAGGTGGGCAATGAGCAGTTCTTC
CASGQVGNEQFF
>NA|15|TRBD2|TRBJ2-1|TRBV19
TGTGCCAGTAGGGGGACTAGCGGAGTCTACAATGAGCAGTTCTTC
CASRGTSGVYNEQFF
>NA|14|NA|TRBJ2-5|TRBV5-1
TGCGCCAGCAGCTTGGTAGGGTTCCAAGAGACCCAGTACTTC
CASSLVGFQETQYF
>NA|16|TRBD1|TRBJ1-1|TRBV5-4
TGTGCCAGCAGCCATCCAGGGGGGGAGGTTGGGGTTGAAGCTTTCTTT
CASSHPGGEVGVEAFF
>NA|17|TRBD1|TRBJ2-6|TRBV7-3
TGTGCCAGCAGCATCTGGACAGGGGGCTCTGGGGCCAACGTCCTGACTTTC
CASSIWTGGSGANVLTF
>NA|13|NA|TRBJ1-2|TRBV7-9
TGTGCCAGCAGCTTAGGGCCAGACTATGGCTACACCTTC
CASSLGPDYGYTF
>NA|15|TRBD2|TRBJ2-7|TRBV9
TGTGCCAGCAGCGTAGGGTCTAGCGGGATGGACGAGCAGTACTTC
CASSVGSSGMDEQYF
>NA|14|TRBD2|TRBJ2-5|TRBV2
TGTGCCAGCGGCCGGACTAGCGGAGAAGAGACCCAGTACTTC
CASGRTSGEETQYF
>NA|15|NA|TRBJ1-4|TRBV4-3
TGCGCCAGCAGCCCCGGCGCAGGCTTTAATGAAAAACTGTTTTTT
CASSPGAGFNEKLFF
>NA|18|TRBD1|TRBJ2-7|TRBV25-1
TGTGCCAGCAGTGCCCATCAAGGGGGAAACAGGGGTAAGGACGAGCAGTACTTC
CASSAHQGGNRGKDEQYF
>NA|15|NA|TRBJ2-3|TRBV19
TGTGCCAGTAGTATTGGGGGCTCCTTCCGGAATACGCAGTATTTT
CASSIGGSFRNTQYF
>NA|14|NA|TRBJ1-1|TRBV5-1
TGCGCCAGCAGCTTAACCGGGGCGAACACTGAAGCTTTCTTT
CASSLTGANTEAFF
>NA|13|NA|TRBJ1-6|TRBV7-2
TGTGCCAGCAGCCACGGGGGGTTTTCACCCCTCCACTTT
CASSHGGFSPLHF
>NA|13|NA|TRBJ2-1|TRBV10-3
TGTGCCATCAGTTTGGACTATTTTAATGAGCAGTTCTTC
CAISLDYFNEQFF
>NA|15|TRBD2|TRBJ2-1|TRBV7-6
TGTGCCAGCAGCTTTAATGCGGGAGGCGGCTATGAGCAGTTCTTC
CASSFNAGGGYEQFF
>NA|14|NA|TRBJ1-1|TRBV30
TGTGCCTGGAGTGTAGACACGCTGAACACTGAAGCTTTCTTT
CAWSVDTLNTEAFF
>NA|13|NA|TRBJ1-6|TRBV19
TGTGCCAGTAGTACGGAGGGGTATTCACCCCTCCACTTT
CASSTEGYSPLHF
>NA|14|NA|TRBJ2-7|TRBV7-2
TGTGCCAGCAGCTTAGAGGGGTTAACCTACGAGCAGTACTTC
CASSLEGLTYEQYF
>NA|17|NA|TRBJ1-4|TRBV9
TGTGCCAGCAGCCCGATCGCGGGTTGGGGGAGGAATGAAAAACTGTTTTTT
CASSPIAGWGRNEKLFF
>NA|15|TRBD1|TRBJ2-7|TRBV6-9
TGTGCCAGCAGTTACAAGGACAGGGCCCCCTACGAGCAGTACTTC
CASSYKDRAPYEQYF
>NA|13|TRBD1|TRBJ1-5|TRBV18
TGTGCCAGCTCGCAGGGGGCGGATCAGCCCCAGCATTTT
CASSQGADQPQHF
>NA|13|NA|TRBJ2-7|TRBV7-9
TGTGCCAGCACCCTACGGGGTTCGGGAGAGCAGTACTTC
CASTLRGSGEQYF
>NA|12|NA|TRBJ1-2|TRBV29-1
TGCAGCGTTGATTGGAGGACCTATGGCTACACCTTC
CSVDWRTYGYTF
>NA|16|NA|TRBJ2-7|TRBV9
TGTGCCAGCAGCGAGAGACCGGGTCAAGCGGTATACGAGCAGTACTTC
CASSERPGQAVYEQYF
>NA|12|NA|TRBJ1-1|TRBV5-6
TGTGCCAGCAGCGCCGATTACACTGAAGCTTTCTTT
CASSADYTEAFF
>NA|12|NA|TRBJ2-7|TRBV28
TGTGCCAGCAGTTCAGGGAGGCGCGAGCAGTACTTC
CASSSGRREQYF
>NA|15|NA|TRBJ2-6|TRBV2
TGTGCCAGCAGTCCGATGGTCTCTGGGGCCAACGTCCTGACTTTC
CASSPMVSGANVLTF
>NA|14|TRBD2|TRBJ2-5|TRBV7-7
TGTGCCAGCAGCTCACTAGCGGGGAAAGAGACCCAGTACTTC
CASSSLAGKETQYF
>once|15|TRBD1|TRBJ1-2|TRBV7-2
TGTGCCAGCAGCCGATCAGTGACAGGGACCCATGGCTACACCTTC
CASSRSVTGTHGYTF
>NA|15|TRBD1|TRBJ1-5|TRBV4-3
TGCGCCAGCAGCCAAGAGGGCACAGGGGGTGGGCCCCAGCATTTT
CASSQEGTGGGPQHF
>NA|10|NA|TRBJ2-7|TRBV29-1
TGCAGCGTCAAGACAGGAGGGCAGTACTTC
CSVKTGGQYF
>NA|15|NA|TRBJ2-5|TRBV28
TGTGCCAGCACCGCCCTGAGGGCAGGTAGGGAGACCCAGTACTTC
CASTALRAGRETQYF
>NA|14|NA|TRBJ1-3|TRBV19
TGTGCCAGTAGTAGACAGGTTGAAGGAAACACCATATATTTT
CASSRQVEGNTIYF
>NA|15|NA|TRBJ1-5|TRBV15
TGTGCCACCAGCAGAGTTCGGACGGTAAATCAGCCCCAGCATTTT
CATSRVRTVNQPQHF